These 9 T cell receptor beta chains were all obtained from the same sample, sequenced in a study of T cell clonality in common variable immunodeficiency. Sequencing was performed with immunoSEQ multiplex PCR; in TCRdb, only in-frame clones are kept and a portion is missing. The specimen has some 42,000 clones, none found just once. The sequencing sample was made of peripheral blood mononuclear cells. These receptors all stem from a person between 18 and 69 years old in good health.

This clone was seen repeatedly, ten times or more. The CDR3 end lies 3 residues beyond the end of the read and is filled in from the germline J gene. The chain is built from TRBV10-3 and TRBJ2-6, with D possibly matching TRBD1 (7 bases). The CDR3 is made up of 17 amino acids. V dropped 4 bases and J dropped 1 base, with 14 bases sitting between them. Germline V lookup: CDR1 ENHRY, CDR2 SYGVKD. The CDR3 bases that were read are TGTGCCATCAGTGGTGCGGGACAGAGGTCTGGGGCCAACGTC. Amino acids: CAISGAGQRSGANV. In full, the CDR3 is CAISGAGQRSGANVLTF.

This clone was picked up many times. The read ends 3 residues shy of where the CDR3 ends; the end is completed using the germline J gene. The chain couples TRBV7-9 to TRBJ2-6; D not certain. V gave up 4 bases and J gave up 2 bases, with 9 bases separating them. The CDR3 runs 15 residues. CDR1 and CDR2 from the germline V gene are SEHNR and FQNEAQ (reference sequence). The CDR3 sequence is CASSSTEPGANVLTF. Incomplete CDR3 DNA: TGTGCCAGCAGCTCAACAGAACCTGGGGCCAACGTC.

This clone was seen ten or more times. Read sequence stops 3 residues before the CDR3 end, and the germline J gene provides the missing end. The chain has TRBV4-2 and TRBJ1-4; TRBD1 aligns across 9 bases. This CDR3 contains 16 residues. CDR1 LGHNA and CDR2 YNFKEQ come from the germline V gene. V was clipped by 0 bases and J by 5 bases; unmatched bases: 4. This chain's CDR3 is CASSQDDRGSNEKLFF. Partial CDR3 DNA: TGTGCCAGCAGCCAAGATGACAGGGGGTCGAATGAAAAA.

This clone was counted at least ten times. The read comes to an end 3 residues before the CDR3 does, leaving the germline J gene to fill in the end. The identical CDR3 is also encoded by other nucleotide sequences in the sample. V usage is TRBV20-1 and J usage is TRBJ2-4, with D possibly matching TRBD2 (7 bases). The CDR3 consists of 16 residues. V lost 2 bases and J 9 bases, leaving 23 bases between the germline ends. Germline V lookup: CDR1 DFQATT, CDR2 SNEGSKA (reference sequence). The DNA read from the CDR3 is TGCAGTGCTAGACTAAGAGGGGGGGCAAGTAGTATCATT. It translates to CSARLRGGASSII. In full, the CDR3 reads CSARLRGGASSIIQYF.

As concerns this clone: The read ends 3 residues early relative to the CDR3; the germline J gene fills the gap. This rearrangement joins TRBV5-1 to TRBJ1-5; 9 bases map to TRBD1. The CDR3 is 14 amino acids. Trimming took 4 bases from V and 7 from J; bases not matched to a gene: 6. Germline loops: CDR1 SGHRS, CDR2 YFSETQ. The sequenced CDR3 bases are TGCGCCAGCAGCCGAGGACAGGGGAGGCAGCCC. It yields the protein CASSRGQGRQP. The whole CDR3 sequence is CASSRGQGRQPQHF.

Ten or more counts support this clone. The missing CDR3 end, 3 residues past where the read stops, is filled in from the germline J gene. The chain couples TRBV6-1 to TRBJ2-6; no definite D call. This CDR3 comprises 16 residues. V lost 0 bases, J lost 2 bases, and 8 bases lay in between. In germline, CDR1 is MNHNS, CDR2 SASEGT. The part of the CDR3 DNA that was read is TGTGCCAGCAGTGAAGCGCCAGGAACTGGGGCCAACGTC. It codes for CASSEAPGTGANV. The complete CDR3 sequence is CASSEAPGTGANVLTF.

The table lists this clone with many counts. With the read ending 3 residues before the CDR3 end, the germline J gene is used to fill in that end. This chain uses TRBV4-1 with TRBJ2-7; 8 nucleotides match TRBD1. Trimming took 1 base from V and 6 from J; bases not matched to a gene: 11. The CDR3 is 16 residues long. The germline CDR1 and CDR2 sequences are MGHRA and YSYEKL. The CDR3 spells CASSQVLRTGWGEQYF. CDR3 DNA (partial): TGCGCCAGCAGCCAAGTCTTAAGGACAGGGTGGGGCGAG.

The table lists this clone with a few counts. The read comes to an end 3 residues before the CDR3 does, leaving the germline J gene to fill in the end. V gene TRBV2 combines with J gene TRBJ2-4, with D perhaps matching TRBD2 (5 bases). Germline CDR1 SNHLY, CDR2 FYNNEI. Trimming took 6 bases from V and 8 from J, leaving 17 bases between them. This CDR3 region has 14 residues. The CDR3 reads CASSARTVQDIQYF. The CDR3 bases that were read are TGTGCCAGCAGCGCTAGGACTGTGCAAGACATT.

In its sample, this clone was seen many times. The missing CDR3 end, 3 residues past where the read stops, is filled in from the germline J gene. The V gene is TRBV20-1, the J gene TRBJ1-1, with D perhaps matching TRBD1 (5 bases). The CDR3 runs to 11 residues. CDR1 and CDR2 (germline): DFQATT, SNEGSKA (reference sequence). CDR3 DNA (partial): TGCTCGACCAAAAGGGGCACTGAA. Translation gives CSTKRGTE. The entire CDR3 protein reads CSTKRGTEAFF.